The T cell receptor (beta chain) under discussion was sequenced for a study of T cell responses to AZD1222 COVID-19 vaccine. Profiled with immunoSEQ multiplex PCR; TCRdb holds only in-frame clones, not every one. The sample holds 77,000 or so clones, under 95% seen once. The CDR3 sequence is 17 residues long. Germline CDR1 is SGHTA and CDR2 is FQGTGA. V shed 2 bases, J shed 2 bases, and the junction held 7 bases outside the gene matches. General study findings and limits: Spike-specific TCR repertoires showed rising breadth and depth after two AZD1222 doses. Spike-spanning, vaccine-associated CD4 TCRs were dominant at 160-218 and 743-854. No day 14 peak samples; only post-peak repertoires were characterized.

On this clone itself: Its cognate antigen is unknown.

This sequence joins TRBV7-3 and TRBJ2-5; 11 bases match TRBD2. The receptor was isolated from an adult who received the AZD1222 COVID-19 vaccine. The specimen was peripheral blood, collected 28 days after the second AZD1222 dose. The CDR3 reads CASSLGLGLAEQETQYF. The DNA for the CDR3 is TGTGCCAGCAGCTTAGGACTGGGACTAGCGGAACAAGAGACCCAGTACTTC.